These 23 T cell receptor beta chains were all obtained from the same sample, sequenced in a study of blood T cell repertoires in COVID-19. Only in-frame clones appear in the TCRdb table, and some are missing; sequencing was by immunoSEQ multiplex PCR. The top ten clones hold about 20% of a sample with approximately 110,000 clones, around four fifths of them seen once. The sample was peripheral blood. These receptors were taken from a woman between 55 and 75 years old with acute or convalescent COVID-19.

The V gene is TRBV28, the J gene TRBJ2-7, with a weak D call TRBD1 (6 bases). The CDR3 loop spans 13 amino acids. Per germline, CDR1 MDHEN and CDR2 SYDVKM. V dropped 5 bases and J dropped 4 bases, with 12 bases sitting between them. The CDR3 nucleotides are TGTGCCAGCAGTGTAATACAGGGTTACGAGCAGTACTTC. As protein: CASSVIQGYEQYF.

The J gene is TRBJ2-1, the V gene TRBV6-2 or TRBV6-3; possible D gene TRBD1, 6 bases. Germline V gene data show CDR1 as MNHEY and CDR2 as SVGEGT. The CDR3 loop spans 15 amino acids. V lost 4 bases and J 7 bases, leaving 17 bases between the germline ends. This CDR3 reads CASSLEIGGRNEQFF. Here the CDR3 DNA reads TGTGCCAGCAGTTTGGAAATTGGGGGCCGGAATGAGCAGTTCTTC.

The chain recombines TRBV27 with TRBJ1-2; D gene ambiguous. The V end lost 8 bases, the J end lost 4 bases, and 17 bases lay between the germline ends. The CDR3 covers 14 residues. CDR1 and CDR2 (germline): MNHEY, SMNVEV (reference sequence). CDR3 in amino acids: CASSSRSSGYGYTF. The DNA of the CDR3 is TGTGCCAGCTCTTCGAGATCCTCCGGCTATGGCTACACCTTC.

J is TRBJ2-5 and V is TRBV5-8; no reliable D call. Germline V gene sequence: CDR1 SGHTS, CDR2 YDEGEE. This CDR3 is built from 15 residues. V dropped 0 bases and J dropped 3 bases, with 12 bases sitting between them. This chain's CDR3 is CASSLGARREETQYF. In DNA form, the CDR3 reads TGTGCCAGCAGCTTGGGAGCTAGGCGCGAAGAGACCCAGTACTTC.

V and J are TRBV5-1 and TRBJ2-7; possible D gene TRBD1, 7 bases. Germline CDR1 and CDR2: SGHRS and YFSETQ. Trimming removed 4 bases at V and 2 bases at J, with 19 bases between. This CDR3 has 16 amino acids. The CDR3 spells CASSTQTGGGAYEQYF. CDR3 coding DNA: TGCGCCAGCAGCACCCAGACCGGAGGGGGCGCCTACGAGCAGTACTTC.

V is TRBV7-2 and J is TRBJ2-1, with a weak D call TRBD2 (6 bases). Per germline, CDR1 SGHTA and CDR2 FQGNSA. The length of the CDR3 is 16 residues. Trimming shortened V by 0 bases and J by 4 bases, and 13 bases separated the two germline ends. The CDR3 DNA reads TGTGCCAGCAGCTTAGCGGAGGGAGGCACTTACAATGAGCAGTTCTTC. Translation: CASSLAEGGTYNEQFF.

This clone appeared a few times. In nucleotides, the CDR3 is TGTGCCAGCAGCTTAATCGGGATCAGTGATACGCAGTATTTT. It is translated as CASSLIGISDTQYF. The V call is TRBV7-6, the J call TRBJ2-3; D may be TRBD2 (5 bases). Germline values: CDR1 SGHVS, CDR2 FNYEAQ. This CDR3 has 14 residues. V gave up 2 bases and J gave up 6 bases, with 12 bases separating them.

The chain combines TRBV24-1 with TRBJ2-1, with D tentatively TRBD2 (5 bases). V was pared by 5 bases and J by 2 bases, with 9 bases between. Germline values: CDR1 KGHDR, CDR2 SFDVKD. The CDR3 is 14 residues long. Written as DNA, the CDR3 is TGTGCCACCAGTGCGGAGGCCACCTACAATGAGCAGTTCTTC. It specifies CATSAEATYNEQFF.

Written as DNA, the CDR3 is TGTGCCAGCAGCAGGGGGACTAGCGAGCAGTTCTTC. It is translated as CASSRGTSEQFF. The chain couples TRBV11-2 to TRBJ2-1, with TRBD2 matching 9 bases. This CDR3 is built from 12 residues. V shed 5 bases and J 10 bases; nucleotides not matched to a gene: 3. Germline CDR1 reads SGHAT; CDR2 reads FQNNGV.

The chain employs TRBV18 and TRBJ2-7, with TRBD2 matching 12 bases. Trimming at V came to 4 bases and at J to 2 bases, leaving 15 bases not matched to a gene. CDR1 and CDR2 (germline): KGHSH, LQKENI. The CDR3 sequence is 19 residues long. For the CDR3, the DNA is TGTGCCAGCTCACGGGGTCGAGCTAGCGGGAGGGTTGAAGCCTACGAGCAGTACTTC. It codes for CASSRGRASGRVEAYEQYF.

This rearrangement joins TRBV7-8 to TRBJ1-5; tentatively, D is TRBD1 (6 bases). Germline CDR1 and CDR2: SGHVS and FQNEAQ. CDR3 length equals 14 residues. The V and J ends lost 3 bases and 5 bases respectively, with 11 bases between them. The CDR3 coding sequence is TGTGCCAGCAGCTTCGGACAGTCTTATCAGCCCCAGCATTTT. Its translation is CASSFGQSYQPQHF.

The V gene is TRBV29-1, the J gene TRBJ2-5; TRBD1 matches 7 bases. The V and J ends lost 5 bases and 4 bases, in that order; junction bases with no gene match: 4. This CDR3 has 12 residues. Germline-derived CDR1 and CDR2 are SQVTM and ANQGSEA. The CDR3 reads CSVQTGSETQYF. The CDR3 nucleotides read TGCAGCGTTCAGACAGGGTCAGAGACCCAGTACTTC.

The genes are TRBV7-2 and TRBJ1-2, with 9 bases fitting TRBD1. The CDR3 runs 14 residues. Per germline, CDR1 SGHTA and CDR2 FQGNSA. V trimming: 7 bases; J trimming: 5 bases; junction bases outside the gene matches: 8. In nucleotides, the CDR3 is TGTGCCAGCACACCGGCCGGGACAGGGTATGGCTACACCTTC. Encoded protein: CASTPAGTGYGYTF.

The gene calls are TRBV7-2 and TRBJ2-2; a possible D gene is TRBD1 (5 bases). Trimming pared 3 bases from V and 6 bases from J, leaving 8 bases between. Germline values: CDR1 SGHTA, CDR2 FQGNSA. The CDR3 loop spans 13 amino acids. The CDR3 nucleotides read TGTGCCAGCAGCTTTGGGGCCTCCGGGGAGCTGTTTTTT. Protein sequence: CASSFGASGELFF.

The V gene is TRBV19, the J gene TRBJ2-1; no definite D call. Trimming shortened V by 5 bases and J by 4 bases, and 9 bases separated the two germline ends. This CDR3 has 13 amino acids. The germline gives CDR1 LNHDA, CDR2 SQIVND (reference sequence). In nucleotides, the CDR3 is TGTGCCAGTAGTCCAACAGTTTACAATGAGCAGTTCTTC. Amino acid sequence: CASSPTVYNEQFF. The variable domain in full, completed from reference TRBV19 and TRBJ2-1, reads DGGITQSPKYLFRKEGQNVTLSCEQNLNHDAMYWYRQDPGQGLRLIYYSQIVNDFQKGDIAEGYSVSREKKESFPLTVTSAQKNPTAFYLCASSPTVYNEQFFGPGTRLTVL.

The gene calls are TRBV18 and TRBJ1-6; the D is unclear. Germline V gives CDR1 KGHSH, CDR2 LQKENI. This CDR3 is 15 amino acids long. Deletions cut 3 bases from V and 5 bases from J, with 11 bases between. The CDR3: CASSPRQENNSPLHF. For the CDR3, the DNA is TGTGCCAGCTCACCGAGGCAAGAGAATAATTCACCCCTCCACTTT. Filled out from reference TRBV18 and TRBJ1-6, the complete variable domain reads NAGVMQNPRHLVRRRGQEARLRCSPMKGHSHVYWYRQLPEEGLKFMVYLQKENIIDESGMPKERFSAEFPKEGPSILRIQQVVRGDSAAYFCASSPRQENNSPLHFGNGTRLTVT.

The V call is TRBV7-6, the J call TRBJ2-3, with D uncertain. Germline loops: CDR1 SGHVS, CDR2 FNYEAQ. The CDR3 loop spans 14 amino acids. Trimming left V 3 bases short and J 2 bases short, with 9 bases between. The CDR3 bases are TGTGCCAGCAGCTTGTTGGGCGACACAGATACGCAGTATTTT. Translating it yields CASSLLGDTDTQYF.

A note on this clone: Compared with germline, one end of the junction differs, possibly owing to a read error. V usage is TRBV27 and J usage is TRBJ2-7, with D possibly matching TRBD1 (6 bases). The germline gives CDR1 MNHEY, CDR2 SMNVEV (reference sequence). The CDR3 loop spans 15 amino acids. The CDR3 loop reads CASKKVDRRNYEQYF. The CDR3 bases are TGTGCCAGCAAAAAAGTAGACAGGAGGAACTACGAACAGTACTTC.

The CDR3 loop is CASSPRTTTHEQYF. CDR3 DNA: TGTGCCAGCAGCCCGCGGACTACCACCCACGAGCAGTACTTC. The genes are TRBV3-1 (or the pseudogene TRBV3-2) and TRBJ2-7, with D possibly TRBD2 on 6 matching bases. Germline V gene lookup returns CDR1 LGHDT and CDR2 YNNKEL (reference sequence). Deletions cut 4 bases from V and 5 bases from J, with 15 bases between. This CDR3 has 14 amino acids.

In its sample, this clone was seen once. The chain recombines TRBV30 with TRBJ2-7, with 12 bases fitting TRBD2. Looked up from germline, CDR1 is GTSNPN and CDR2 is SVGIG (reference sequence). V dropped 4 bases and J dropped 2; count of bases not matched to a gene: 9. The CDR3 is made up of 16 amino acids. The CDR3 here is CAWNSQLAGGPYEQYF. CDR3 nucleotide sequence: TGTGCCTGGAATTCCCAACTAGCGGGAGGTCCCTACGAGCAGTACTTC.

This clone turned up a few times. V is TRBV10-2 and J is TRBJ1-4; 7 nucleotides match TRBD1. CDR1 WSHSY and CDR2 SAAADI come from the germline V gene. The CDR3 consists of 15 residues. The junction had 4 bases not matched to a gene; V was cut back by 3 bases and J by 3 bases. The CDR3 sequence: CASSEGGLANEKLFF. CDR3 coding DNA: TGCGCCAGCAGTGAAGGGGGCTTGGCTAATGAAAAACTGTTTTTT.

V and J are TRBV7-9 and TRBJ1-2; 7 nucleotides line up with TRBD1. Trimming removed 5 bases from V and 5 bases from J; junction bases left unmatched: 8. Germline V gives CDR1 SEHNR, CDR2 FQNEAQ (reference sequence). The CDR3 extends over 14 amino acids. The CDR3 reads CASSILGGAYGYTF. The CDR3 DNA is TGTGCCAGCAGCATCTTAGGGGGCGCGTATGGCTACACCTTC. Full variable domain (missing parts from reference TRBV7-9 and TRBJ1-2): DTGVSQNPRHKITKRGQNVTFRCDPISEHNRLYWYRQTLGQGPEFLTYFQNEAQLEKSRLLSDRFSAERPKGSFSTLEIQRTEQGDSAMYLCASSILGGAYGYTFGSGTRLTVV.

This CDR3 is CATSDPAGGSSDTQYF. The CDR3 DNA sequence: TGTGCCACCAGTGACCCTGCCGGGGGTAGTTCAGATACGCAGTATTTT. The chain combines TRBV24-1 with TRBJ2-3, with D possibly TRBD2 on 6 matching bases. The CDR3 totals 16 residues. Trimming removed 4 bases at V and 4 bases at J, with 17 bases between. From germline, CDR1 is KGHDR and CDR2 SFDVKD.